The 24 T cell receptor beta chains below come from one sample, sequenced in a study of T cells in Graves' hyperthyroidism and ophthalmopathy (dated by TCRdb to between 2018 and 2021). The receptor library was made with multiplex PCR. Sequencing was carried out with an Illumina HiSeq 2000. The TCR beta CDR3 regions were amplified from the RNA transcripts. A first-round RT-PCR of the TCR CDR3 used the HTBI primer set with the Qiagen OneStep RT-PCR kit. TCRdb itself trimmed the public reads at Q25 with fastp, ran MiXCR and retained productive beta chains. Rows are combined by CDR3 protein, so each entry shows the most common genes and DNA. The sample has under 400,000 distinct CDR3 sequences on record, around 17% of them singletons. The biggest ten clones account for approximately 31% of the sample. Sequencing was carried out using blood. The receptors stem from a man aged 30 to 39 with Graves' hyperthyroidism.

This clonotype has more than one count but fewer than ten. The CDR3 DNA is TGTGCCAGCAGCTTAGTGGCGGGAGTATTCCTAGAGACCCAGTACTTC. It specifies CASSLVAGVFLETQYF. V usage is TRBV7-8 and J usage is TRBJ2-5; 7 nucleotides align to TRBD2. Germline-derived CDR1 and CDR2 are SGHVS and FQNEAQ. The CDR3 is 16 residues long. The V segment lost 1 base and the J segment 4 bases; nucleotides outside the gene matches: 9. The full variable domain, its missing parts supplied by reference TRBV7-8 and TRBJ2-5, is GAGVSQSPRYKVAKRGQDVALRCDPISGHVSLFWYQQALGQGPEFLTYFQNEAQLDKSGLPSDRFFAERPEGSVSTLKIQRTQQEDSAVYLCASSLVAGVFLETQYFGPGTRLLVL.

This clonotype was picked up many times. The chain recombines TRBV12-3 or TRBV12-4 with TRBJ2-3, with a weak D call TRBD1 (5 bases). V was pared by 3 bases and J by 5 bases, with 15 bases between. The CDR3 is 15 amino acids. CDR3 DNA sequence: TGTGCCAGCAGTTTGATAGGGGATTTAGGAGATACGCAGTATTTT. It specifies CASSLIGDLGDTQYF.

This clonotype was counted ten times or more. The rearrangement links TRBV11-2 to TRBJ2-7; 8 nucleotides align to TRBD1. J gave up 2 bases and V 1 base, and 4 bases lay outside the gene matches. The germline CDR1 and CDR2 sequences are SGHAT and FQNNGV. This CDR3 has 15 amino acids. As DNA, the CDR3 is TGTGCCAGCAGCTTAGGCTGGACAGGGACCTACGAGCAGTACTTC. It encodes CASSLGWTGTYEQYF.

This clonotype has more than one count but fewer than ten. The rearrangement joins TRBV5-1 to TRBJ2-1; weak D call: TRBD1 (6 bases). With 3 bases removed from V and 7 bases from J, the gap between germline ends came to 11 bases. Germline CDR1 SGHRS, CDR2 YFSETQ. The CDR3 is made up of 13 amino acids. Written as DNA, the CDR3 is TGCGCCAGCAGCTCAACAGGGTCGAATGAGCAGTTCTTC. Its translation is CASSSTGSNEQFF.

This clonotype was observed a few times. The V and J genes are TRBV13 and TRBJ2-7; D is perhaps TRBD1 (5 bases). CDR3 length equals 16 residues. CDR1 is PRHDT and CDR2 is FYEKMQ in the germline V gene (reference sequence). Trimming cost V 5 bases and J 2 bases, with 19 bases left between them. In DNA form, the CDR3 reads TGTGCCAGCAGCCCCCCGGGCAGGGTGGGGCCCTACGAGCAGTACTTC. Translated, it gives CASSPPGRVGPYEQYF.

Ten or more counts support this clonotype. As DNA, the CDR3 is TGTGCCAGCAGCCAAGATTCGGGGACCTACGAGCAGTACTTC. As protein: CASSQDSGTYEQYF. V usage is TRBV4-2 and J usage is TRBJ2-7; D perhaps matches TRBD2 (5 bases). Trimming shortened V by 0 bases and J by 2 bases, and 8 bases separated the two germline ends. CDR1 and CDR2 (germline): LGHNA, YNFKEQ. The CDR3 sequence is 14 residues long.

On this clonotype: Mismatch with germline at one junction end may stem from a read error. The J gene is TRBJ1-1, the V gene TRBV6-1, with 9 bases lining up with TRBD1. Germline CDR1 MNHNS, CDR2 SASEGT. The CDR3 has 19 amino acids. The CDR3 DNA sequence: TGTGCCAGCAGTAAAGCGCGGATCTGGGGGACAGGGCCGAACACTGAAGCTTTCTTT. It yields the protein CASSKARIWGTGPNTEAFF.

This clonotype was detected a few times. V gene TRBV5-1 combines with J gene TRBJ2-1, with TRBD1 matching over 8 bases. Trimming cost V 4 bases and J 4 bases; bases outside gene matches: 10. Per germline, CDR1 SGHRS and CDR2 YFSETQ. The CDR3 runs 16 residues. DNA of the CDR3: TGCGCCAGCAGCGGGGAAACAGGGGGGAGTTACAATGAGCAGTTCTTC. The encoded protein is CASSGETGGSYNEQFF.

The chain carries TRBV2 and TRBJ1-5, with D uncertain. In germline, CDR1 is SNHLY, CDR2 FYNNEI. CDR3 length: 13 amino acids. Trimming left V 6 bases short and J 6 bases short, with 12 bases between. CDR3 protein: CASSILVGQPQHF. CDR3 DNA sequence: TGTGCCAGCAGCATACTAGTGGGTCAGCCCCAGCATTTT.

Concerning this clonotype: At one end, the junction sequence differs from germline, possibly due to a read error. The chain recombines TRBV6-1 with TRBJ2-2, with a possible D match to TRBD2 (5 bases). CDR1 MNHNS and CDR2 SASEGT come from the germline V gene. CDR3 size: 14 residues. The CDR3 here is CASSEARRPGEMFF. CDR3 in DNA: TGTGCCAGCAGTGAAGCGCGGCGCCCCGGGGAGATGTTTTTT.

V is TRBV5-5 and J is TRBJ2-3; possible D gene TRBD2, 5 bases. The CDR3 is 14 residues long. CDR1 SGHKS and CDR2 YYEKEE come from the germline V gene (reference sequence). V was clipped by 6 bases and J by 1 base, with 12 bases between them. In DNA, the CDR3 is TGTGCCAGCACAGACCTAGCACGCACAGATACGCAGTATTTT. This translates into CASTDLARTDTQYF.

This clonotype was detected many times. This sequence joins TRBV11-2 and TRBJ2-1, with D possibly being TRBD1 (6 bases). Trimming took 7 bases from V and 5 from J, leaving 18 bases between them. The CDR3 contains 15 residues. Germline CDR1 reads SGHAT; CDR2 reads FQNNGV. CDR3 in amino acids: CASKVRPQGHNEQFF. The CDR3 DNA reads TGTGCCAGCAAAGTACGGCCACAGGGCCACAATGAGCAGTTCTTC.

The chain employs TRBV10-3 and TRBJ2-7; 8 nucleotides line up with TRBD1. Unmatched junction bases numbered 17, after V lost 4 bases and J lost 9 bases. The CDR3 is made up of 16 amino acids. In germline, CDR1 is ENHRY, CDR2 SYGVKD. The DNA for the CDR3 is TGTGCCATCAGTGGCGATACAGGGGGGCAATCTCGGGGGCAGTACTTC. Amino acid sequence: CAISGDTGGQSRGQYF.

V and J are TRBV6-1 and TRBJ1-6, with 8 positions matching TRBD1. The CDR3 covers 15 residues. Trimming cost V 6 bases and J 10 bases; bases outside gene matches: 11. Germline CDR1 MNHNS, CDR2 SASEGT. This CDR3 is CASRGSQGAGSPLHF. In DNA, the CDR3 is TGTGCCAGCAGAGGATCTCAGGGGGCAGGATCACCCCTCCACTTT.

The V call is TRBV12-3 or TRBV12-4, the J call TRBJ2-3; D may be TRBD1 (6 bases). The CDR3 is made up of 17 amino acids. Trimming shortened V by 2 bases and J by 3 bases, and 18 bases separated the two germline ends. The CDR3 nucleotides read TGTGCCAGCAGTTTACAGGGGAACGTGGAGAAAACAGATACGCAGTATTTT. Encoded protein: CASSLQGNVEKTDTQYF.

This clonotype came up many times. The V and J genes are TRBV6-6 and TRBJ2-7; D perhaps matches TRBD1 (6 bases). Germline CDR1 and CDR2: MNHNY and SVGAGI (reference sequence). The ends were cut back, 2 bases at V and 3 bases at J, with 14 bases in the middle. CDR3 length: 15 residues. Here the CDR3 reads CASSYTTGTNYEQYF. CDR3 DNA: TGTGCCAGCAGTTACACCACAGGGACCAACTACGAGCAGTACTTC.

This clonotype occurred many times. This chain connects TRBV7-2 to TRBJ2-7; the D call may be TRBD1 or TRBD2 (5 bases each). V lost 4 bases and J 3 bases, leaving 16 bases between the germline ends. CDR1 SGHTA and CDR2 FQGNSA come from the germline V gene. CDR3 length equals 15 residues. The DNA of the CDR3 is TGTGCCAGCAGCTCCCGGGACGGGATCCACTACGAGCAGTACTTC. This translates into CASSSRDGIHYEQYF.

The J gene is TRBJ1-4, the V gene TRBV6-1; 10 nucleotides agree with TRBD1. V lost 5 bases, J lost 5 bases, and 11 bases stayed unmatched. This CDR3 region has 17 residues. CDR1 MNHNS and CDR2 SASEGT come from the germline V gene. In DNA, the CDR3 is TGTGCCAGCAGTACCATCTCGGGGACAGGGGCAAATGAAAAACTGTTTTTT. It is translated as CASSTISGTGANEKLFF.

This clonotype was recorded a few times. Here the CDR3 reads CSVHGGVREQYF. In nucleotides, the CDR3 is TGCAGCGTTCATGGCGGGGTTAGAGAGCAGTACTTC. The genes are TRBV29-1 and TRBJ2-7, with a possible D match to TRBD2 (6 bases). This CDR3 is 12 amino acids long. The V end lost 5 bases, the J end lost 7 bases, and 15 bases lay between the germline ends. The germline CDR1 and CDR2 sequences are SQVTM and ANQGSEA.

This clonotype was observed a handful of times. V gene TRBV27 combines with J gene TRBJ1-2; 7 positions match TRBD1. V was pared by 4 bases and J by 14 bases, with 13 bases of the junction left unmatched. Germline CDR1 is MNHEY and CDR2 is SMNVEV (reference sequence). This CDR3 region has 13 residues. Here the CDR3 reads CASSSRQGPVLTF. The CDR3 bases are TGTGCCAGCAGTTCCCGACAGGGCCCTGTCTTAACCTTC.

The chain combines TRBV5-7 with TRBJ2-7; 8 positions agree with TRBD1. TRBV5-7 is an open reading frame whose function is uncertain. CDR3 length equals 14 residues. Germline trimming cut 4 bases from V and 4 bases from J; bases unmatched to any gene: 7. In DNA, the CDR3 is TGTGCCAGCAGCCTAAAGGGACAGGCTTACGAGCAGTACTTC. Its protein product is CASSLKGQAYEQYF.

This clonotype was observed at least ten times. J is TRBJ2-1 and V is TRBV11-2, with D tentatively TRBD1 or TRBD2 (5 bases each). The V gene lost 1 base and the J gene lost 7 bases, with 11 bases spanning the gap. The CDR3 is 14 amino acids. The germline V gene has CDR1 SGHAT and CDR2 FQNNGV. This chain's CDR3 is CASSLGEGWNEQFF. The DNA for the CDR3 is TGTGCCAGCAGCTTAGGTGAGGGGTGGAATGAGCAGTTCTTC. Drawing the rest from reference TRBV11-2 and TRBJ2-1, the complete variable domain is EAGVAQSPRYKIIEKRQSVAFWCNPISGHATLYWYQQILGQGPKLLIQFQNNGVVDDSQLPKDRFSAERLKGVDSTLKIQPAKLEDSAVYLCASSLGEGWNEQFFGPGTRLTVL.

This clonotype was counted only a few times. The chain employs TRBV20-1 and TRBJ2-3; D might be TRBD1 (5 bases). Germline V CDR1 and CDR2: DFQATT, SNEGSKA (reference sequence). This CDR3 is built from 15 residues. The germline V and J ends were trimmed by 0 bases and 1 base, with 11 bases remaining between them. The CDR3, as DNA: TGCAGTGCTAGAGAGCAGGGAAGGGGCACAGATACGCAGTATTTT. Protein sequence: CSAREQGRGTDTQYF.

The chain is built from TRBV5-6 and TRBJ1-5, with D perhaps matching TRBD1 (6 bases). The CDR3 spans 14 residues. The V end was cut by 1 base, the J end by 6 bases, with 11 bases between. Germline V gene lookup returns CDR1 SGHDT and CDR2 YYEEEE. CDR3 amino acids: CASSLWGAGQPQHF. The CDR3 DNA sequence: TGTGCCAGCAGCTTGTGGGGGGCTGGTCAGCCCCAGCATTTT.